Following are 24 T cell receptor beta chains from one sample sequenced in a study of blood T cell repertoires in COVID-19. Assay: immunoSEQ multiplex PCR; the TCRdb copy retains only in-frame clones and omits some. The profile shows some 380,000 clones, over 65% of them singletons. Sequencing input: peripheral blood. These TCRs come from a human donor with acute or convalescent COVID-19. The donor label of this sample is uncertain.

The J gene is TRBJ2-1, the V gene TRBV28; TRBD2 agrees at 9 bases. Germline CDR1 is MDHEN and CDR2 is SYDVKM. The CDR3 spans 14 residues. V was pared by 7 bases and J by 8 bases, with 9 bases of the junction left unmatched. The chain's CDR3 is CASNPAGGGDEQFF. DNA of the CDR3: TGTGCCAGCAATCCAGCGGGGGGCGGGGATGAGCAGTTCTTC.

The V gene is TRBV25-1, the J gene TRBJ1-4; 8 bases are a match to TRBD1. There are 16 residues in the CDR3. CDR1 MGHDK and CDR2 SYGVNS come from the germline V gene. V dropped 5 bases and J dropped 5; count of bases not matched to a gene: 10. CDR3 nucleotides: TGTGCCAGCAGTAATCCCTACGGACAGGGAAATGAAAAACTGTTTTTT. Encoded protein: CASSNPYGQGNEKLFF. Filled out from reference TRBV25-1 and TRBJ1-4, the complete variable domain reads EADIYQTPRYLVIGTGKKITLECSQTMGHDKMYWYQQDPGMELHLIHYSYGVNSTEKGDLSSESTVSRIRTEHFPLTLESARPSHTSQYLCASSNPYGQGNEKLFFGSGTQLSVL.

The V and J genes are TRBV10-1 and TRBJ1-2; D gene ambiguous. The CDR3 has 15 residues. V lost 0 bases to trimming and J lost 8 bases, with 16 bases between them. Germline CDR1 reads WNHNN; CDR2 reads SYGVQD (reference sequence). The CDR3 is CASSESPTSPRGYTF. DNA of the CDR3: TGCGCCAGCAGTGAGTCCCCCACGTCCCCCAGAGGCTACACCTTC.

The chain is built from TRBV6-1 and TRBJ1-2; TRBD1 matches 9 bases. The CDR3 is 17 amino acids. CDR1 is MNHNS, CDR2 SASEGT, per germline. V lost 1 base to trimming and J lost 4 bases; unmatched junction nucleotides: 10. DNA of the CDR3: TGTGCCAGCAGTGAAGAGGCTCGGGGACAGGGTCCCTATGGCTACACCTTC. It is translated as CASSEEARGQGPYGYTF.

About this clone itself: This sample includes further DNA sequences coding for the same CDR3. The V call is TRBV14, the J call TRBJ1-2; D is possibly TRBD1 (6 bases). Germline V CDR1 and CDR2: SGHDN, FVKESK. V lost 4 bases to trimming and J lost 3 bases, with 9 bases between them. The CDR3 extends over 13 amino acids. The CDR3 here is CASSPQGYYGYTF. The CDR3 nucleotides read TGTGCCAGCAGCCCACAGGGATACTATGGCTACACCTTC.

The rearrangement uses TRBV2 and TRBJ1-5, with D hard to call. V was trimmed by 7 bases and J by 2 bases, leaving 12 bases between them. The CDR3 is 14 residues long. Per germline, CDR1 SNHLY and CDR2 FYNNEI. The CDR3 DNA is TGTGCCAGCACCAAAGACACGGGCAATCAGCCCCAGCATTTT. Its protein product is CASTKDTGNQPQHF.

This chain links TRBV28 with TRBJ2-7; TRBD1 matches 10 bases. CDR3 length: 15 residues. Germline V gene lookup returns CDR1 MDHEN and CDR2 SYDVKM. The junction had 6 bases not matched to a gene; V was cut back by 7 bases and J by 0 bases. CDR3 residues: CASTVGQGVSYEQYF. The CDR3 bases are TGTGCCAGCACTGTTGGACAGGGGGTCTCCTACGAGCAGTACTTC.

The sample holds a few counts of this clone. The rearrangement links TRBV11-2 to TRBJ1-1; a weak D match, TRBD1 (5 bases). Between the trimmed V and J ends, which lost 4 bases and 1 base, there was a span of 10 bases. The CDR3 sequence is 14 residues long. CDR1 SGHAT and CDR2 FQNNGV come from the germline V gene. DNA of the CDR3: TGTGCCAGCAGCTGGGGGGGGTGGAACACTGAAGCTTTCTTT. It is translated as CASSWGGWNTEAFF.

This clone was detected only once. V usage is TRBV3-1 (or the pseudogene TRBV3-2) and J usage is TRBJ1-3; D unclear. V lost 1 base and J lost 1, with 11 bases in between. The germline V gene encodes CDR1 LGHDT and CDR2 YNNKEL (reference sequence). The length of the CDR3 is 16 residues. CDR3 sequence: CASSQGLGGSGNTIYF. CDR3 in DNA: TGTGCCAGCAGCCAAGGTTTAGGAGGTTCTGGAAACACCATATATTTT.

This clone has just a few counts. V is TRBV4-1 and J is TRBJ1-6; 10 bases are shared with TRBD1. CDR3 length: 18 amino acids. The V gene end was trimmed by 4 bases and the J gene end by 0 bases; junction bases not matched to a gene: 6. CDR1 is MGHRA and CDR2 is YSYEKL in the germline V gene. CDR3 residues: CASSPGQGRISYNSPLHF. The CDR3 DNA follows: TGCGCCAGCAGCCCGGGACAGGGGAGGATCTCCTATAATTCACCCCTCCACTTT.

The J gene is TRBJ1-2, the V gene TRBV10-3, with unresolved D. Germline CDR1 ENHRY, CDR2 SYGVKD. This CDR3 spans 13 amino acids. Trimming took off 0 bases at V and 8 bases at J, with 10 bases between the two ends. This CDR3 reads CAISESEIRGYTF. CDR3 nucleotide sequence: TGTGCCATCAGTGAGTCGGAGATTCGGGGCTACACCTTC.

The table lists this clone with a few counts. The chain links TRBV1 to TRBJ1-6; the D call TRBD1 from the table was never checked on the DNA. TRBV1 is assigned pseudogene status. The CDR3 length is 18 residues. In DNA, the CDR3 is TGCACCAGCAGCCAAGAGGTCTTTCACAGGGGCTATAATTCACCCCTCCACTTT. Its translation is CTSSQEVFHRGYNSPLHF.

The chain employs TRBV6-6 and TRBJ2-7; 7 positions match TRBD1. CDR3 length: 15 residues. Trimming took 5 bases from V and 4 from J; bases not matched to a gene: 11. Germline V lookup: CDR1 MNHNY, CDR2 SVGAGI (reference sequence). CDR3 nucleotides: TGTGCCAGCAGTACAACAGGGGAAAGCGGATACGAGCAGTACTTC. This translates into CASSTTGESGYEQYF.

The V gene is TRBV29-1, the J gene TRBJ1-1, with a possible D match to TRBD1 (6 bases). CDR3 length: 13 amino acids. CDR1 SQVTM and CDR2 ANQGSEA come from the germline V gene. V lost 6 bases and J 1 base, leaving 12 bases between the germline ends. The CDR3 loop is CSVAAGANTEAFF. CDR3 sequence (DNA): TGCAGCGTAGCTGCGGGGGCGAACACTGAAGCTTTCTTT.

The rearrangement uses TRBV5-8 and TRBJ2-2; D gene ambiguous. The CDR3 has 12 amino acids. Trimming took 6 bases from V and 7 from J, leaving 10 bases between them. CDR1 is SGHTS, CDR2 YDEGEE, per germline. The CDR3 spells CASTLLGGELFF. In DNA, the CDR3 is TGTGCCAGCACCCTGCTAGGCGGGGAGCTGTTTTTT.

The genes are TRBV27 and TRBJ2-3; 9 bases agree with TRBD2. V dropped 4 bases and J dropped 5; count of bases not matched to a gene: 10. Per germline, CDR1 MNHEY and CDR2 SMNVEV (reference sequence). The CDR3 has 16 residues. The CDR3 is CASSSPRGGIRDTQYF. CDR3 nucleotide sequence: TGTGCCAGCAGTTCACCGCGGGGGGGCATCAGAGATACGCAGTATTTT.

The rearrangement links TRBV3-1 (or the pseudogene TRBV3-2) to TRBJ1-3; 8 bases fit TRBD1. CDR3 length: 17 amino acids. With 3 bases clipped from V and 3 bases from J, the junction kept 10 bases outside the gene matches. Looked up from germline, CDR1 is LGHDT and CDR2 is YNNKEL (reference sequence). In nucleotides, the CDR3 is TGTGCCAGCAGCCATTCCCTCCGGGACAGGAGTGGAAACACCATATATTTT. This translates into CASSHSLRDRSGNTIYF.

The rearrangement joins TRBV10-2 to TRBJ1-1; D is unresolved. The germline gives CDR1 WSHSY, CDR2 SAAADI. The ends were cut back, 10 bases at V and 4 bases at J, with 13 bases in the middle. The CDR3 runs to 12 residues. The CDR3 DNA is TGCGCCACCCGCCCGCCGGGCACTGAAGCTTTCTTT. This translates into CATRPPGTEAFF.

The rearrangement uses TRBV6-1 and TRBJ1-1; possibly TRBD1 for D (6 bases). With 3 bases removed from V and 1 base from J, the gap between germline ends came to 15 bases. The germline gives CDR1 MNHNS, CDR2 SASEGT. The CDR3 is 16 amino acids. The CDR3 DNA is TGTGCCAGCAGTGACCCCCGTTGGACAGCGAACACTGAAGCTTTCTTT. This encodes CASSDPRWTANTEAFF.

J is TRBJ2-5 and V is TRBV7-2; D unclear. The CDR3 consists of 16 residues. Germline CDR1 SGHTA, CDR2 FQGNSA. V was clipped by 1 base and J by 4 bases, with 16 bases between them. The CDR3 DNA is TGTGCCAGCAGCTTAGGCCTACCCCATTCTGCAGAGACCCAGTACTTC. Protein: CASSLGLPHSAETQYF. Complete variable domain (other parts from reference TRBV7-2 and TRBJ2-5): GAGVSQSPSNKVTEKGKDVELRCDPISGHTALYWYRQSLGQGLEFLIYFQGNSAPDKSGLPSDRFSAERTGGSVSTLTIQRTQQEDSAVYLCASSLGLPHSAETQYFGPGTRLLVL.

The chain joins TRBV5-6 to TRBJ1-6; D may be TRBD1 (6 bases). CDR1 SGHDT and CDR2 YYEEEE come from the germline V gene. This CDR3 has 13 amino acids. The V end was cut by 4 bases, the J end by 7 bases, with 9 bases between. For the CDR3, the DNA is TGTGCCAGCAGCGCCGACAGGAATTCACCCCTCCACTTT. Residues: CASSADRNSPLHF. The entire variable domain, with the rest obtained from reference TRBV5-6 and TRBJ1-6, is as follows: DAGVTQSPTHLIKTRGQQVTLRCSPKSGHDTVSWYQQALGQGPQFIFQYYEEEERQRGNFPDRFSGHQFPNYSSELNVNALLLGDSALYLCASSADRNSPLHFGNGTRLTVT.

The gene calls are TRBV5-1 and TRBJ2-3, with TRBD2 identical over 8 bases. V lost 7 bases to trimming and J lost 4 bases; unmatched junction nucleotides: 14. Germline V gives CDR1 SGHRS, CDR2 YFSETQ. This CDR3 contains 16 residues. Here the CDR3 DNA reads TGCGCCAGCCTATTAGGGAACGCGGGGGGATCAGATACGCAGTATTTT. This gives the protein CASLLGNAGGSDTQYF.

V usage is TRBV28 and J usage is TRBJ2-7, with D perhaps matching TRBD1 (6 bases). Germline CDR1 reads MDHEN; CDR2 reads SYDVKM. Trimming cost V 5 bases and J 2 bases, with 13 bases left between them. CDR3 length: 14 residues. The CDR3 sequence: CASSVQGPPYEQYF. The CDR3 nucleotides are TGTGCCAGCAGTGTTCAGGGGCCTCCCTACGAGCAGTACTTC.

The chain employs TRBV29-1 and TRBJ1-4; 11 bases align to TRBD1. Germline V lookup: CDR1 SQVTM, CDR2 ANQGSEA. This CDR3 comprises 13 residues. V shed 8 bases, J shed 7 bases, and the junction held 6 bases outside the gene matches. The CDR3 loop is CSLGQGAVEKLFF. CDR3 nucleotides: TGCAGCTTAGGACAGGGGGCTGTTGAAAAACTGTTTTTT.